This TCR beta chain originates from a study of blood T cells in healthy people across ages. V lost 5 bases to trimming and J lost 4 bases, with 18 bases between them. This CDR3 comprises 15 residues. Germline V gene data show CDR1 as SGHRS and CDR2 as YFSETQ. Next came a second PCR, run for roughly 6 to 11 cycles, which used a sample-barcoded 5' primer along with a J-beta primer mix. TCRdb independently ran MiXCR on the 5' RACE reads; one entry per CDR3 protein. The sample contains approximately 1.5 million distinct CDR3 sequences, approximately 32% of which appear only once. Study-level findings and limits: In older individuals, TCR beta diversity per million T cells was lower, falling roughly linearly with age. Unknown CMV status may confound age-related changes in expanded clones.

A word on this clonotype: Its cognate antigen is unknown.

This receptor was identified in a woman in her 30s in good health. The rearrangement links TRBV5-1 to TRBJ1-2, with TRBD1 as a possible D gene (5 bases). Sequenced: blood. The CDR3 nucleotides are TGCGCCAGCAGACCCCGGTGGGACCACCTCTATGGCTACACCTTC. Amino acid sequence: CASRPRWDHLYGYTF.